This T cell receptor (beta chain) came from a study of CD8+CD57+ T cells in acquired aplastic anemia. Overall study context: Sorted CD4+ and CD8+ cells gave an average of approximately 3.1 ug of DNA. Study-level results: The same twenty-nine CD8+ CDR3 sequences occurred in patients and in controls.

TCR beta VDJ and CDR3 profiling used genomic DNA as template. Each CDR3 protein gets one entry after TCRdb re-called the reads with MiXCR. The sample lists some 170,000 distinct CDR3 sequences, more than 60% occurring once. Previously, flow cytometry had revealed CD8+CD57+ cell expansion in the patients chosen for sequencing. Severe acquired aplastic anemia was present in every patient. The V end lost 1 base, the J end lost 9 bases, and 6 bases lay between the germline ends. Germline CDR1 is DFQATT and CDR2 is SNEGSKA (reference sequence). The CDR3 has 11 residues. Comments on this clonotype: Its cognate antigen is unknown.

This chain connects TRBV20-1 to TRBJ1-4; D ambiguous. Sequenced material: sorted CD4+, CD8+, or CD8+CD57+ T cells (not recorded which) from PBMCs. The TCR was taken from a human donor with aplastic anemia. CDR3 loop: CSARVRQKLFF. CDR3 nucleotides: TGCAGTGCTAGAGTTCGACAAAAACTGTTTTTT.